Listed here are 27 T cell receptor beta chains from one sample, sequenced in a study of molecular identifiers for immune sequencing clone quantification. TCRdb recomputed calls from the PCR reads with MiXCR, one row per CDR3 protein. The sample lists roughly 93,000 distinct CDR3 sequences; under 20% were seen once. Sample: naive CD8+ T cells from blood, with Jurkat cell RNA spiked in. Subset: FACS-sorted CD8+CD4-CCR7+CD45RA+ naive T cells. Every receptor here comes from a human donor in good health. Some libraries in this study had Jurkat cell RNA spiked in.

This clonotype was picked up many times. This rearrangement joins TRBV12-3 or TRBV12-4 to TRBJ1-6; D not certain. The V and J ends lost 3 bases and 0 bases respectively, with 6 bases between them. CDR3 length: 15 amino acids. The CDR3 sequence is CASSFQSSYNSPLHF. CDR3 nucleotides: TGTGCCAGCAGTTTTCAGAGCTCCTATAATTCACCCCTCCACTTT.

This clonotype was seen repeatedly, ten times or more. CDR3 nucleotides: TGTGCCAGCAGCCCCTTGAGGGACAGCCGGCAAGAGACCCAGTACTTC. Its protein is CASSPLRDSRQETQYF. The chain carries TRBV7-6 and TRBJ2-5, with 7 bases aligning to TRBD1. Losses at the gene ends were 5 bases for V and 2 bases for J; bases not matched to a gene: 11. The CDR3 length is 16 residues. CDR1 is SGHVS and CDR2 is FNYEAQ in the germline V gene.

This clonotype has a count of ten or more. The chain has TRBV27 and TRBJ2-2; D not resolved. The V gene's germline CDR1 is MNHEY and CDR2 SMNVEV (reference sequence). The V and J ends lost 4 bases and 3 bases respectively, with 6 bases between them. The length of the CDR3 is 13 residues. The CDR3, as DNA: TGTGCCAGCAGTTATGGAGACACCGGGGAGCTGTTTTTT. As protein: CASSYGDTGELFF.

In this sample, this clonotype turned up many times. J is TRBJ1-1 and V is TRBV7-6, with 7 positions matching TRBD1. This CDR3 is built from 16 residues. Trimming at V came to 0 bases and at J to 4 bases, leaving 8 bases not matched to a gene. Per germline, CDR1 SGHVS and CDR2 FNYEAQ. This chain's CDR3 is CASSLAGQLSVTEAFF. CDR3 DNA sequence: TGTGCCAGCAGCTTAGCGGGACAGCTTAGCGTCACTGAAGCTTTCTTT. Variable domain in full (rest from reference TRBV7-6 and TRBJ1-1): GAGVSQSPRYKVTKRGQDVALRCDPISGHVSLYWYRQALGQGPEFLTYFNYEAQQDKSGLPNDRFSAERPEGSISTLTIQRTEQRDSAMYRCASSLAGQLSVTEAFFGQGTRLTVV.

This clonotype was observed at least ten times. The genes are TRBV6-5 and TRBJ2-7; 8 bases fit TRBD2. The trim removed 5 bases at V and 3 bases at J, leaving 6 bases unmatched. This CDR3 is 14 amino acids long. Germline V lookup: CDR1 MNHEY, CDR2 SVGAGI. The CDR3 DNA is TGTGCCAGCAGTGCCTTCGGGAGGGTCTACGAGCAGTACTTC. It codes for CASSAFGRVYEQYF.

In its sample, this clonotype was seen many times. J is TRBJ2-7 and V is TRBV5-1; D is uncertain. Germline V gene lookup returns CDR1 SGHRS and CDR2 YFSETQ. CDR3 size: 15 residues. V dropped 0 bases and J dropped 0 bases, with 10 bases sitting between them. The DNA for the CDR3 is TGCGCCAGCAGCTTGGAGTTGGGCAGCTCCTACGAGCAGTACTTC. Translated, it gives CASSLELGSSYEQYF.

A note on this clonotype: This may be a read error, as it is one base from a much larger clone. CDR3 region: CAWTSGGLSTDTQHF. The CDR3 DNA sequence: TGTGCCTGGACTAGCGGGGGCCTAAGCACAGATACGCAGCATTTT. V usage is TRBV30 and J usage is TRBJ2-3, with TRBD1 as a possible D gene (6 bases). The end of the DNA is better explained by TRBJ1-5, so the J call may be wrong. In germline, CDR1 is GTSNPN, CDR2 SVGIG (reference sequence). The CDR3 is 15 amino acids.

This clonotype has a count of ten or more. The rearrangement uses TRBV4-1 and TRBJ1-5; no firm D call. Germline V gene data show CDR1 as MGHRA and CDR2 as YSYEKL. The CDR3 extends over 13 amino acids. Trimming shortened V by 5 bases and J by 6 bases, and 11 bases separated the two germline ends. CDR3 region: CASSSVLTQPQHF. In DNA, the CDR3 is TGCGCCAGCAGCTCGGTCCTAACTCAGCCCCAGCATTTT.

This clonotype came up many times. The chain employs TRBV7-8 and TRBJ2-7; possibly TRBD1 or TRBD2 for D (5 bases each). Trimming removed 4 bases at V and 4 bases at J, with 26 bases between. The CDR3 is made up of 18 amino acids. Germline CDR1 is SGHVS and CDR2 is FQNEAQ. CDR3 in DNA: TGTGCCAGCAGCTCCACGCAGGAGGTTTGGGCAGGGTCGTACGAGCAGTACTTC. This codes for CASSSTQEVWAGSYEQYF.

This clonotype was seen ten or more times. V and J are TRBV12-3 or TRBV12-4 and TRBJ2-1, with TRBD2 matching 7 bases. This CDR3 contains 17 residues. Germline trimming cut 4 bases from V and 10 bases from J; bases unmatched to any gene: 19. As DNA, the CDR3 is TGTGCCAGCAGTTCTACCCGGGGGGACCGACCTCAATGGGAGCAGTTCTTC. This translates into CASSSTRGDRPQWEQFF.

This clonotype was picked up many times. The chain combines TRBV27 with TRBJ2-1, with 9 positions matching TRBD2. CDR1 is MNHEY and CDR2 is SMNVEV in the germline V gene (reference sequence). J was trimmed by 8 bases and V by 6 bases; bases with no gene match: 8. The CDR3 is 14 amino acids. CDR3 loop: CASSFRLADYEQFF. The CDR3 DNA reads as TGTGCCAGCAGCTTCAGACTAGCGGATTATGAGCAGTTCTTC.

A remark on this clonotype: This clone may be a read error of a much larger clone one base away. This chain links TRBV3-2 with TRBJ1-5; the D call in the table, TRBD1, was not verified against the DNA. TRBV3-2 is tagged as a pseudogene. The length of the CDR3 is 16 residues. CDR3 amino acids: CASDEKRDGADQPQHF. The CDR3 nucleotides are TGTGCCAGCGACGAAAAACGGGACGGAGCCGATCAGCCCCAGCATTTT.

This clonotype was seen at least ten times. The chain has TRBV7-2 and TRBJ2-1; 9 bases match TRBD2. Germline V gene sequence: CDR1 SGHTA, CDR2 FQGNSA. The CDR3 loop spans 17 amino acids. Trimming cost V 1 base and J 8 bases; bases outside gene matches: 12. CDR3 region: CASSLEGLAGLQDEQFF. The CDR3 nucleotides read TGTGCCAGCAGCTTAGAAGGCCTAGCGGGATTACAAGATGAGCAGTTCTTC.

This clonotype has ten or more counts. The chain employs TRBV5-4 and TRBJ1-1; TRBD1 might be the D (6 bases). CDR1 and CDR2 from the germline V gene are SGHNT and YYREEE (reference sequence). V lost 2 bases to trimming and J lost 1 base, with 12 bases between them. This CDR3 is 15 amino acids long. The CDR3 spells CASSFMGAENTEAFF. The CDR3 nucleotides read TGTGCCAGCAGCTTTATGGGGGCCGAGAACACTGAAGCTTTCTTT.

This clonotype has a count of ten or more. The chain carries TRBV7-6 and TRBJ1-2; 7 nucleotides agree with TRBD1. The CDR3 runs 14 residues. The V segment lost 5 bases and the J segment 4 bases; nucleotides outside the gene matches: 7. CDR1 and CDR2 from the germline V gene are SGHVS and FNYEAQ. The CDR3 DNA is TGTGCCAGCAGCCCAGGGGGTGAAACCTATGGCTACACCTTC. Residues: CASSPGGETYGYTF.

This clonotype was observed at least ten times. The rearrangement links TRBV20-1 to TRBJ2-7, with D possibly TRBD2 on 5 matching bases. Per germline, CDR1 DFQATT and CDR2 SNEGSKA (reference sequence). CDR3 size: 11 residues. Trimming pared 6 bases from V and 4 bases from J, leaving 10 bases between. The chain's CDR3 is CSAVRRYEQYF. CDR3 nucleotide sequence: TGCAGTGCGGTCAGGAGGTACGAGCAGTACTTC.

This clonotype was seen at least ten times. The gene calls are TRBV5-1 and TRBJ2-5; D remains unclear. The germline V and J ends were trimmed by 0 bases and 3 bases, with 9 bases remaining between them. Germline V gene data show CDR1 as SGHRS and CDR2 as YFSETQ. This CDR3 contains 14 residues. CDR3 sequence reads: CASSLDLTKETQYF. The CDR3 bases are TGCGCCAGCAGCTTGGACCTAACTAAAGAGACCCAGTACTTC.

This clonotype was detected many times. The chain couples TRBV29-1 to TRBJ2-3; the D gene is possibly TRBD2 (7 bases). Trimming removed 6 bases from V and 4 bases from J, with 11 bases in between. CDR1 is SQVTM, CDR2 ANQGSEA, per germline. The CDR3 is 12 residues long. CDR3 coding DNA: TGCAGCGTGCTGGGGGGGCCAGATACGCAGTATTTT. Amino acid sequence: CSVLGGPDTQYF.

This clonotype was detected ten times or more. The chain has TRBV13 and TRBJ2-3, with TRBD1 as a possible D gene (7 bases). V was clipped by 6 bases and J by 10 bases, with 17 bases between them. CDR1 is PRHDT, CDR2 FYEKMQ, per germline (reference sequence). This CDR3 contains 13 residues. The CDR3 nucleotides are TGTGCCAGCAGGACAAGTGACAGGGAGGCGCAGTATTTT. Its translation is CASRTSDREAQYF.

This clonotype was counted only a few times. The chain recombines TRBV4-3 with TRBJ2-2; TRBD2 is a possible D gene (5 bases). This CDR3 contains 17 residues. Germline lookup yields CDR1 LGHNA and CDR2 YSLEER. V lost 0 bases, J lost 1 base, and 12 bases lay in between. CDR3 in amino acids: CASSQDSRGRNTGELFF. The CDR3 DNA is TGCGCCAGCAGCCAAGATAGCCGCGGGCGGAACACCGGGGAGCTGTTTTTT.

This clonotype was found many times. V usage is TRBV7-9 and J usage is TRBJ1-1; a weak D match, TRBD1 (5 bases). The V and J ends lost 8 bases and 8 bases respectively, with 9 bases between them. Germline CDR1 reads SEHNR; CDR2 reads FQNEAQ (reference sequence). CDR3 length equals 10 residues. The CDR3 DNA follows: TGTGCCAGCGGGGGGGAAGAAGCTTTCTTT. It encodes CASGGEEAFF.

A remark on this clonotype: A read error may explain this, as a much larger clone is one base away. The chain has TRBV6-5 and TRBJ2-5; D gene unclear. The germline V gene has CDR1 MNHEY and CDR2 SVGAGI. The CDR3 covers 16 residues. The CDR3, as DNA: TGTGCCAGCAGTACCGGTCTTACCACGTACCAAGAGACCCTGTACTTC. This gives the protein CASSTGLTTYQETLYF.

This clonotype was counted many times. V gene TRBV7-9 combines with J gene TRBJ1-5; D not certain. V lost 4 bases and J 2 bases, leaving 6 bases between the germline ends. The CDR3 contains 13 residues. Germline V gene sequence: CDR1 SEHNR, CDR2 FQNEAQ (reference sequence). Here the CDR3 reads CASSSTGNQPQHF. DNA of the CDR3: TGTGCCAGCAGCTCAACAGGCAATCAGCCCCAGCATTTT. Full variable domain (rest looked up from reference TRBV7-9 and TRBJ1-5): DTGVSQNPRHKITKRGQNVTFRCDPISEHNRLYWYRQTLGQGPEFLTYFQNEAQLEKSRLLSDRFSAERPKGSFSTLEIQRTEQGDSAMYLCASSSTGNQPQHFGDGTRLSIL.

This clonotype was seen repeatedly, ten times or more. The CDR3 loop is CASSTGRGLVYEQYF. The CDR3 coding sequence is TGTGCCAGTAGTACTGGCAGGGGGCTGGTCTACGAGCAGTACTTC. The genes are TRBV19 and TRBJ2-7, with 8 bases aligning to TRBD1. V lost 4 bases to trimming and J lost 3 bases; unmatched junction nucleotides: 8. The germline gives CDR1 LNHDA, CDR2 SQIVND (reference sequence). CDR3 size: 15 residues.

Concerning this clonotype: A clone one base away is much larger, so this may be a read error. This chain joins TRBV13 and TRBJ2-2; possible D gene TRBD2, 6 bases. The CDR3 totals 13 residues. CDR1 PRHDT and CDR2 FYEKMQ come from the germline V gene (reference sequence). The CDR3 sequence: CASSSGLTGGLFF. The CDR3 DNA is TGTGCCAGCAGCTCTGGGTTGACCGGGGGGCTGTTTTTT.

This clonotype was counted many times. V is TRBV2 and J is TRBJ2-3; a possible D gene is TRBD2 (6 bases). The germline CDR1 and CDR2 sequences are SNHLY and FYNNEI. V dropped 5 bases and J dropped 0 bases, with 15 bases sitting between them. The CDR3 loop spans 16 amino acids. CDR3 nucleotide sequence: TGTGCCAGCAGTAGGGACTGGGAACCAAGCACAGATACGCAGTATTTT. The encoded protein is CASSRDWEPSTDTQYF.

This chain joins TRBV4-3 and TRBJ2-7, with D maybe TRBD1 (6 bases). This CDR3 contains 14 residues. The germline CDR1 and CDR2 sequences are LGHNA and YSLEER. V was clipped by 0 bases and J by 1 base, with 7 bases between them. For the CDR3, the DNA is TGCGCCAGCAGCCAAGAAAGGGGGTCCTACGAGCAGTACTTC. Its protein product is CASSQERGSYEQYF.